The clone carrying this TCR beta chain was detected ten times or more. Antigen specificity is unknown. This sample is part of a study of neurological immune-mediated disorders. The unsorted libraries were produced from 2 million PBMCs held at -80 C. CDR1 and CDR2 from the germline V gene are MGHRA and YSYEKL. Trimming pared 1 base from V and 0 bases from J, leaving 3 bases between. CDR3 length: 13 residues. Findings and caveats of the study: Phylogenetic grouping assigned the repertoires of 18 of 34 multiple sclerosis patients to one related-CDR3 cluster, which constitutes a possible signature. HTLV-1-associated myelopathy displayed the greatest TCR clonal expansion, and multiple sclerosis exhibited the smallest, lower than that of healthy controls.

The cDNA was produced through 5'RACE with 10-nucleotide random UMIs. TCRdb re-analysed the 5' RACE reads in MiXCR, keeping a single row per CDR3 protein. The data hold just under 60,000 distinct CDR3 sequences, with around 3.4% observed a single time. V gene TRBV4-1 combines with J gene TRBJ1-2; D is unclear. Input material: PBMCs. The sequence derives from a woman aged 25 to 39 with multiple sclerosis. The CDR3 nucleotides are TGCGCCAGCAGCCAAGTGGCTAACTATGGCTACACCTTC. It specifies CASSQVANYGYTF.